These 13 T cell receptor beta chains originate from one sample sequenced in a study of tumor-infiltrating lymphocytes in primary liver carcinoma. The source of the blood RNA was unsorted whole blood, and germline DNA was extracted as well. The investigators made TCR beta cDNA from 400 to 550 ng total RNA, using a constant-region primer. Library construction for TCR beta comprised three nested multiplex PCR rounds performed with slightly modified ARM-PCR. Rounds one and two of PCR, each of 10 cycles, were primed with TRBV1-TRBV30 forward primers and a C-beta reverse primer. TCRdb independently ran MiXCR on the multiplex PCR reads; one entry per CDR3 protein. The sample carries 300,000 to 400,000 distinct CDR3 sequences, roughly 61% recorded once. Sequenced material: peripheral blood. These receptors originate from a man between 40 and 49 years old with primary liver carcinoma and hepatitis B virus infection.

A single count supports this clonotype. Likely a read error: the CDR3 ends without its conserved phenylalanine or tryptophan. CDR3 protein: CASSPTGVDGYTL. The CDR3 DNA reads TGTGCCAGCAGCCCGACAGGGGTGGATGGCTACACCTTA. The chain employs TRBV7-9 and TRBJ1-2; 8 positions agree with TRBD1. Trimming at V came to 5 bases and at J to 6 bases, leaving 5 bases not matched to a gene. From germline, CDR1 is SEHNR and CDR2 FQNEAQ (reference sequence). The CDR3 covers 13 residues.

This clonotype appeared many times. The chain is built from TRBV4-1 and TRBJ1-5; D gene unclear. The CDR3 length is 15 residues. Trimming removed 0 bases at V and 4 bases at J, with 10 bases between. The germline V gene encodes CDR1 MGHRA and CDR2 YSYEKL. CDR3 residues: CASSQEAMTNQPQHF. CDR3 DNA sequence: TGCGCCAGCAGCCAAGAAGCTATGACTAATCAGCCCCAGCATTTT.

Notes on this clonotype: Relative to the germline gene, one junction end is altered; a read error may explain this. This chain joins TRBV11-2 and TRBJ2-3, with D possibly matching TRBD2 (6 bases). CDR3 length: 15 residues. Germline V gene data show CDR1 as SGHAT and CDR2 as FQNNGV. In DNA, the CDR3 is TGTGCCAGCAGCCGGGATAGGGGACTCACAGATACGCACTATTTT. It translates to CASSRDRGLTDTHYF.

Regarding this clonotype: A read error may account for a junction end that differs from germline. The V and J genes are TRBV11-1 and TRBJ2-1, with 13 bases lining up with TRBD2. CDR3 length: 16 residues. CDR1 is SGHAT and CDR2 is FQDESV in the germline V gene (reference sequence). CDR3 DNA: TGTGCCAACAGCACCGGACTAGCGGGAGAAGACTATGAGCAGTTCTTC. This translates into CANSTGLAGEDYEQFF.

This clonotype was seen repeatedly, ten times or more. The chain joins TRBV11-2 to TRBJ2-5; possible D gene TRBD1, 5 bases. Germline V gene lookup returns CDR1 SGHAT and CDR2 FQNNGV. CDR3 length: 14 amino acids. Between the trimmed V and J ends, which lost 1 base and 6 bases, there was a span of 12 bases. In nucleotides, the CDR3 is TGTGCCAGCAGCTTAGTCTCCAGGGCGCAGACCCAGTACTTC. It is translated as CASSLVSRAQTQYF.

This chain links TRBV6-1 with TRBJ1-1; D call uncertain. Germline V gene data show CDR1 as MNHNS and CDR2 as SASEGT. The CDR3 covers 14 residues. V lost 7 bases, J lost 7 bases, and 19 bases lay in between. The CDR3 is CASNLERVIREAFF. The CDR3 DNA sequence: TGTGCCAGCAATTTGGAGAGGGTGATCCGTGAAGCTTTCTTT.

Note on this clonotype: At one of its ends the junction is not consistent with the germline gene, which may arise from a read error. V and J are TRBV5-4 and TRBJ2-3, with a tentative D call TRBD2 (6 bases). The CDR3 has 15 residues. Germline CDR1 SGHNT, CDR2 YYREEE (reference sequence). The CDR3 sequence: CPSSLGGPSADTQYF. DNA for the CDR3: TGTCCCAGCAGCCTCGGAGGGCCCTCCGCAGATACGCAGTATTTT.

This sequence joins TRBV7-9 and TRBJ1-2; D gene uncertain. The CDR3 spans 14 residues. The germline V gene encodes CDR1 SEHNR and CDR2 FQNEAQ (reference sequence). The V and J ends lost 2 bases and 10 bases respectively, with 17 bases between them. Here the CDR3 DNA reads TGTGCCAGCAGCTTAACGGATGGTACACGCGACTACACCTTC. As protein: CASSLTDGTRDYTF.

The chain joins TRBV11-3 to TRBJ2-1; 9 nucleotides match TRBD2. J gave up 9 bases and V 5 bases, and 11 bases lay outside the gene matches. The CDR3 has 15 residues. Germline V lookup: CDR1 SGHNT, CDR2 YENEEA. The CDR3 DNA sequence: TGTGCCAGCAGCGTGTCGACTAGCGGAAGTTTTGAGCAGTTCTTC. The encoded protein is CASSVSTSGSFEQFF.

In regard to this clonotype: One end of the junction fails to match germline, which may point to a read error. The chain recombines TRBV11-2 with TRBJ2-1; 10 bases fit TRBD2. The CDR3 spans 16 residues. The germline V gene has CDR1 SGHAT and CDR2 FQNNGV. The CDR3 loop reads CASSPILAGSGNEQFF. The CDR3 DNA follows: TGTGCTAGCAGCCCAATACTAGCGGGATCGGGCAATGAGCAGTTCTTC.

A remark on this clonotype: A much larger clone differs by one base, so this may be a read error. This likely comes from a read error, as the CDR3 has no conserved phenylalanine or tryptophan at its end. The genes are TRBV6-5 and TRBJ1-5; D is unclear. Germline V lookup: CDR1 MNHEY, CDR2 SVGAGI. CDR3 length equals 13 residues. Trimming removed 4 bases from V and 7 bases from J, with 11 bases in between. This CDR3 is CASSLRWGQPQHY. DNA for the CDR3: TGTGCCAGCAGTTTACGTTGGGGACAGCCCCAGCATTAT.

The table lists this clonotype with many counts. The chain has TRBV6-1 and TRBJ2-1, with 12 bases fitting TRBD2. The J segment lost 5 bases and the V segment lost 7 bases, leaving 6 bases of the junction unmatched. The germline CDR1 and CDR2 sequences are MNHNS and SASEGT. The CDR3 runs 15 residues. CDR3 bases: TGTGCCAGCATAATACTAGCGGGGGGCAACAATGAGCAGTTCTTC. It codes for CASIILAGGNNEQFF.

V is TRBV29-1 and J is TRBJ2-2, with 7 positions matching TRBD2. CDR1 SQVTM and CDR2 ANQGSEA come from the germline V gene. V shed 7 bases, J shed 6 bases, and the junction held 14 bases outside the gene matches. The CDR3 contains 15 residues. The CDR3 region is CSAVGEGRRPGELFF. CDR3 coding DNA: TGCAGCGCTGTCGGGGAGGGCAGGAGGCCCGGGGAGCTGTTTTTT.